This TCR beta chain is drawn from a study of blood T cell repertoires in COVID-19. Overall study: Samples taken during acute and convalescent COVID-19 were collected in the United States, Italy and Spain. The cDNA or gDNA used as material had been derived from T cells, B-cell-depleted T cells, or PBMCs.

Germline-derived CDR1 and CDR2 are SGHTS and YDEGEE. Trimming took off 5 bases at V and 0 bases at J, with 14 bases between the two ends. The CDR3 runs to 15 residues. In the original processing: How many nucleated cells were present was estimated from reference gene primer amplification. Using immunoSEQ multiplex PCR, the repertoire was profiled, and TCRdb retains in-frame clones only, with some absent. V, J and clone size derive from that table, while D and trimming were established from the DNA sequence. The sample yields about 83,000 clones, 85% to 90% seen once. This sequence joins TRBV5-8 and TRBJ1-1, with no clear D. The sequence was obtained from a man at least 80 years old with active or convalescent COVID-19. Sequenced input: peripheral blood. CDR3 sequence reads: CASRARIALNTEAFF. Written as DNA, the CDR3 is TGTGCCAGCAGGGCCCGTATTGCCCTGAACACTGAAGCTTTCTTT. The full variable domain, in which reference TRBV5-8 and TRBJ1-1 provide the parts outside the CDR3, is EAGVTQSPTHLIKTRGQQATLRCSPISGHTSVYWYQQALGLGLQFLLWYDEGEERNRGNFPPRFSGRQFPNYSSELNVNALELEDSALYLCASRARIALNTEAFFGQGTRLTVV.